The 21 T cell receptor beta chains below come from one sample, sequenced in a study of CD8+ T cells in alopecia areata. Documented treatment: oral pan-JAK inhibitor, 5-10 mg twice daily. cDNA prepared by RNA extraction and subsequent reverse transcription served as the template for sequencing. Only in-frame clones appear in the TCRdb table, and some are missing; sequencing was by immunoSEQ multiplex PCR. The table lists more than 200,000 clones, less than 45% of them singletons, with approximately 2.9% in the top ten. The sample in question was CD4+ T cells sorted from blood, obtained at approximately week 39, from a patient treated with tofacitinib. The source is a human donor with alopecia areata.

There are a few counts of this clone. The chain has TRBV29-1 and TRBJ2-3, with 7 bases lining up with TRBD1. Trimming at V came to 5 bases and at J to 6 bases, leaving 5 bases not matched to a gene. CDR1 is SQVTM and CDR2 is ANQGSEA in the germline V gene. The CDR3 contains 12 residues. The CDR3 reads CSVLEGADTQYF. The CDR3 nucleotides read TGCAGCGTTCTCGAGGGGGCGGATACGCAGTATTTT.

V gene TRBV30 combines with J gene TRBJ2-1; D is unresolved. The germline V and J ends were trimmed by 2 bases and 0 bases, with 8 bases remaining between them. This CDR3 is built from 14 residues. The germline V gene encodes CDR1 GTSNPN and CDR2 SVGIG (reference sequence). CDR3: CAWSKASSYNEQFF. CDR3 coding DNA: TGTGCCTGGAGTAAGGCTAGCTCCTACAATGAGCAGTTCTTC.

Written as DNA, the CDR3 is TGTGCCAGCAGTTTATCCCCCCGCGGATACGAGCAGTACTTC. Its protein is CASSLSPRGYEQYF. The rearrangement joins TRBV27 to TRBJ2-7, with D unclear. This CDR3 has 14 residues. Germline loops: CDR1 MNHEY, CDR2 SMNVEV (reference sequence). Trimming removed 0 bases from V and 4 bases from J, with 10 bases in between.

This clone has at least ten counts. The CDR3 sequence: CASSAGGAGYNEQFF. The CDR3 DNA follows: TGTGCCAGCAGCGCAGGGGGCGCCGGCTACAATGAGCAGTTCTTC. The chain employs TRBV6-6 and TRBJ2-1, with TRBD1 matching over 8 bases. The germline gives CDR1 MNHNY, CDR2 SVGAGI (reference sequence). This CDR3 is built from 15 residues. Unmatched junction bases numbered 7, after V lost 6 bases and J lost 3 bases.

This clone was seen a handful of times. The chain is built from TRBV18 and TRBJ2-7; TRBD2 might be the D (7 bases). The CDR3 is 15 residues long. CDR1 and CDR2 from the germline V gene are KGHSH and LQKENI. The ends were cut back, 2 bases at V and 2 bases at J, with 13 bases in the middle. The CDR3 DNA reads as TGTGCCAGCTCACCAGGGAGGGGGACCACCTACGAGCAGTACTTC. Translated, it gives CASSPGRGTTYEQYF.

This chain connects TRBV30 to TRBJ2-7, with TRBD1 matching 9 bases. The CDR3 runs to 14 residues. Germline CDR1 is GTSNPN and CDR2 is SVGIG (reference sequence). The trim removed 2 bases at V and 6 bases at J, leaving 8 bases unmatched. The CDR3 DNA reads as TGTGCCTGGAGTATGGGACAGGGTCATGCCGAGCAGTACTTC. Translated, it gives CAWSMGQGHAEQYF.

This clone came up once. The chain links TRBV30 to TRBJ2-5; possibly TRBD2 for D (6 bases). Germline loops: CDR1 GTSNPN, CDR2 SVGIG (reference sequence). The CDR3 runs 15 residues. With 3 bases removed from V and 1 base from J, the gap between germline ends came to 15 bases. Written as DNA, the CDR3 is TGTGCCTGGAGCCCGCCCGGGACTGTCCAAGAGACCCAGTACTTC. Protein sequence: CAWSPPGTVQETQYF.

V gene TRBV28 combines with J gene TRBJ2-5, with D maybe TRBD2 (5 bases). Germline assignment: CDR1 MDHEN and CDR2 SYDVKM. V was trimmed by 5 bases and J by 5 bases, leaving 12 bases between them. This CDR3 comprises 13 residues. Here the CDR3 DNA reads TGTGCCAGCAGTCCGGACTGGGGTGAGACCCAGTACTTC. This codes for CASSPDWGETQYF.

The chain's CDR3 is CASTTSGRGDEQFF. In DNA, the CDR3 is TGTGCCAGCACAACAAGCGGGAGGGGGGATGAGCAGTTCTTC. The rearrangement joins TRBV25-1 to TRBJ2-1; 10 bases are shared with TRBD2. V was clipped by 7 bases and J by 8 bases; unmatched bases: 8. The CDR3 is 14 residues long. Germline V gene sequence: CDR1 MGHDK, CDR2 SYGVNS.

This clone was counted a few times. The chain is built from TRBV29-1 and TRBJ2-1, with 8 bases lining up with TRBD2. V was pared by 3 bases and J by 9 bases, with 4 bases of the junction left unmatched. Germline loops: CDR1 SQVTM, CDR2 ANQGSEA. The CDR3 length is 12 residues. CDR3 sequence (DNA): TGCAGCGTTGAGGGACTAGTAGGTGAGCAGTTCTTC. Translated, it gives CSVEGLVGEQFF.

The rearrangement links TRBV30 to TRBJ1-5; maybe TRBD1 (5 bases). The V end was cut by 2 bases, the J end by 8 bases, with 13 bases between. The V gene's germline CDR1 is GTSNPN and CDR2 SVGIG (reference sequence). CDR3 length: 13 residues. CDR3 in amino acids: CAWSPRGTEPQHF. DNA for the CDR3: TGTGCCTGGAGTCCACGGGGGACGGAGCCCCAGCATTTT.

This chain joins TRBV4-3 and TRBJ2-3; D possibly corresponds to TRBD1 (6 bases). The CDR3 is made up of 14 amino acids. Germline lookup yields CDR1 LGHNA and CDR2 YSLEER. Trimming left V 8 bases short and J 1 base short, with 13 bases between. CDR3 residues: CASAPRQGTDTQYF. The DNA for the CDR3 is TGCGCCAGCGCACCGCGACAGGGCACAGATACGCAGTATTTT.

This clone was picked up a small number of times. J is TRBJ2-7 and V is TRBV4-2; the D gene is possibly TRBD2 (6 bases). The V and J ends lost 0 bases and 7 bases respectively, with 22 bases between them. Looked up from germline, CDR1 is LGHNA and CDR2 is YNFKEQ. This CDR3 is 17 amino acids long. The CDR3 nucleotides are TGTGCCAGCAGCCAAGATGGTTCTTTGGGACTCCAAAAGGAGCAGTACTTC. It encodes CASSQDGSLGLQKEQYF.

The CDR3 DNA reads TGTGCCAGCAGCCAAGATCTGTCAGGGATATCCCAGTACTTC. Protein: CASSQDLSGISQYF. This chain joins TRBV4-2 and TRBJ2-5; the D gene is possibly TRBD1 (5 bases). With 0 bases removed from V and 9 bases from J, the gap between germline ends came to 14 bases. Germline values: CDR1 LGHNA, CDR2 YNFKEQ. The CDR3 extends over 14 amino acids.

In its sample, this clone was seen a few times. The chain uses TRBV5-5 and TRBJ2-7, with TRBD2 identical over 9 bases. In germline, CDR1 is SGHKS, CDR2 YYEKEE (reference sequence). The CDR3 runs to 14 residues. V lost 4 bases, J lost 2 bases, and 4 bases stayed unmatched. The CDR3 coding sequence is TGTGCCAGCAGCGGTATAGCGGGGGCCTACGAGCAGTACTTC. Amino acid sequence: CASSGIAGAYEQYF.

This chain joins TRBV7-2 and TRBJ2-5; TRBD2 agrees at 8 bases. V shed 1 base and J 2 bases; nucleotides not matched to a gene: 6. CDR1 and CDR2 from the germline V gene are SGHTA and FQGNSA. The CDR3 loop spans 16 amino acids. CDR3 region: CASSLGFVAGQETQYF. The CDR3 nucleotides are TGTGCCAGCAGCTTAGGATTCGTAGCGGGGCAAGAGACCCAGTACTTC.

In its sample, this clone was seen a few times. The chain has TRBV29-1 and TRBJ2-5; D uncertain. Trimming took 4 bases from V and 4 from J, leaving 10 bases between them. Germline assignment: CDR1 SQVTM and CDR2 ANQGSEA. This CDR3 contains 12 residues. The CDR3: CSVAASGETQYF. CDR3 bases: TGCAGCGTTGCTGCCTCCGGAGAGACCCAGTACTTC.

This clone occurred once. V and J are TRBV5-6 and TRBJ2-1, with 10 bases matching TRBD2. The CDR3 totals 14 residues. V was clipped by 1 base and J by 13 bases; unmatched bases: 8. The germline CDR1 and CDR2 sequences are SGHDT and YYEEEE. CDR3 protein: CASSLLVAGGPQFF. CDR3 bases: TGTGCCAGCAGCTTGTTGGTAGCGGGAGGCCCCCAGTTCTTC. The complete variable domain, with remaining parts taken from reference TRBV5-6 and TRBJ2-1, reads DAGVTQSPTHLIKTRGQQVTLRCSPKSGHDTVSWYQQALGQGPQFIFQYYEEEERQRGNFPDRFSGHQFPNYSSELNVNALLLGDSALYLCASSLLVAGGPQFFGPGTRLTVL.

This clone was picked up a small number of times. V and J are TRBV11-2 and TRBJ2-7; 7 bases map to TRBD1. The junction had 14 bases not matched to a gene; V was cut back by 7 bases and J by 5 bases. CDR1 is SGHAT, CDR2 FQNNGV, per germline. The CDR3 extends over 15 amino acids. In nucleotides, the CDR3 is TGTGCCAGCACCCTAGGAAGGGACAGTTTCCACGAGCAGTACTTC. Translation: CASTLGRDSFHEQYF.

The DNA of the CDR3 is TGTGCCAGCTCACCCGCTATCCTCACAGATACGCAGTATTTT. Encoded protein: CASSPAILTDTQYF. The rearrangement uses TRBV18 and TRBJ2-3; D call uncertain. This CDR3 has 14 residues. Trimming shortened V by 3 bases and J by 2 bases, and 9 bases separated the two germline ends. Per germline, CDR1 KGHSH and CDR2 LQKENI.

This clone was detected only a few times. This chain's CDR3 is CASSQTGFRTEAFF. For the CDR3, the DNA is TGCGCCAGCAGCCAGACAGGGTTTCGGACTGAAGCTTTCTTT. The V and J genes are TRBV4-3 and TRBJ1-1; 7 bases fit TRBD1. The CDR3 contains 14 residues. The J segment lost 5 bases and the V segment lost 3 bases, leaving 6 bases of the junction unmatched. Germline assignment: CDR1 LGHNA and CDR2 YSLEER.